Listed here are 25 T cell receptor beta chains from one sample, sequenced in a study of shared clonotypes between healthy human individuals. The assay was immunoSEQ multiplex PCR, and TCRdb's table has in-frame clones only and misses some. The sample records about 1.5 million clones, approximately 98% being singletons. The sample consisted of naive CD4+ T cells sorted from blood. Described subset: CD45RA+ positively selected. These TCRs come from a man aged 25-40 years in good health.

This chain uses TRBV27 with TRBJ2-7; TRBD1 or TRBD2 may be the D gene (5 bases each). The CDR3 has 16 amino acids. Trimming pared 0 bases from V and 4 bases from J, leaving 16 bases between. Per germline, CDR1 MNHEY and CDR2 SMNVEV (reference sequence). CDR3 bases: TGTGCCAGCAGTTTATCCCACGGGACCCGGAGTTACGAGCAGTACTTC. Its translation: CASSLSHGTRSYEQYF.

The rearrangement joins TRBV27 to TRBJ2-3; 7 nucleotides align to TRBD2. The CDR3 runs to 14 residues. Looked up from germline, CDR1 is MNHEY and CDR2 is SMNVEV (reference sequence). After removal of 6 bases from V and 6 bases from J, the junction contained 9 bases not matched to a gene. The chain's CDR3 is CASRKRGPRDTQYF. DNA of the CDR3: TGTGCCAGCAGGAAGCGGGGCCCTAGGGATACGCAGTATTTT.

V gene TRBV6-5 combines with J gene TRBJ2-1; D remains unclear. Germline V CDR1 and CDR2: MNHEY, SVGAGI. Trimming took off 8 bases at V and 6 bases at J, with 14 bases between the two ends. This CDR3 is 13 amino acids long. The CDR3 nucleotides read TGTGCCAGCGGAAACCTCTTACGCAATGAGCAGTTCTTC. It is translated as CASGNLLRNEQFF.

The genes are TRBV5-1 and TRBJ2-2; D remains unclear. Germline V CDR1 and CDR2: SGHRS, YFSETQ. V dropped 6 bases and J dropped 0 bases, with 12 bases sitting between them. CDR3 length: 15 residues. CDR3 DNA: TGCGCCAGCAAAGTAGCTACCACGAACACCGGGGAGCTGTTTTTT. This gives the protein CASKVATTNTGELFF.

Remarks on this clone: Different DNA sequences within this sample yield the same CDR3. CDR3 sequence reads: CASSPATGNTEAFF. The CDR3 coding sequence is TGCGCCAGCAGCCCGGCGACGGGGAACACTGAAGCTTTCTTT. The chain has TRBV5-1 and TRBJ1-1; D is uncertain. The CDR3 is 14 amino acids. Trimming took 4 bases from V and 1 from J, leaving 11 bases between them. Looked up from germline, CDR1 is SGHRS and CDR2 is YFSETQ.

The chain recombines TRBV5-1 with TRBJ2-7; TRBD1 matches 10 bases. This CDR3 region has 15 residues. Germline assignment: CDR1 SGHRS and CDR2 YFSETQ. The V and J ends lost 6 bases and 1 base, in that order; junction bases with no gene match: 7. The CDR3 loop is CASNRGQGGSYEQYF. The DNA of the CDR3 is TGCGCCAGCAACCGCGGACAGGGGGGATCCTACGAGCAGTACTTC.

The rearrangement joins TRBV7-6 to TRBJ2-3, with D unresolved. This CDR3 is 15 amino acids long. V shed 1 base and J shed 2 bases, with 10 bases lying between them. The germline V gene has CDR1 SGHVS and CDR2 FNYEAQ. The CDR3 loop is CASSLDRLHTDTQYF. Here the CDR3 DNA reads TGTGCCAGCAGCTTAGATAGACTCCACACAGATACGCAGTATTTT.

The CDR3 bases are TGCAGCTACCGGGACAGGGGGATAAATGAGCAGTTCTTC. Translating it yields CSYRDRGINEQFF. The chain employs TRBV29-1 and TRBJ2-1; the match to TRBD1 covers 11 bases. CDR3 length: 13 residues. Germline CDR1 SQVTM, CDR2 ANQGSEA. V gave up 8 bases and J gave up 7 bases; unmatched junction bases: 7.

The chain uses TRBV7-8 and TRBJ1-5; D unresolved. V was cut by 1 base and J by 0 bases, with 10 bases left in between. CDR1 is SGHVS and CDR2 is FQNEAQ in the germline V gene. The CDR3 sequence is 16 residues long. CDR3 protein: CASSLESSHSNQPQHF. The CDR3 nucleotides are TGTGCCAGCAGCTTAGAGTCCAGCCATAGCAATCAGCCCCAGCATTTT.

The chain links TRBV28 to TRBJ2-6; D is undetermined. V was pared by 6 bases and J by 0 bases, with 9 bases between. The length of the CDR3 is 15 residues. The V gene's germline CDR1 is MDHEN and CDR2 SYDVKM. The CDR3: CASRIADSGANVLTF. CDR3 sequence (DNA): TGTGCCAGCAGAATTGCGGACTCTGGGGCCAACGTCCTGACTTTC. The complete variable domain, with remaining parts taken from reference TRBV28 and TRBJ2-6, reads DVKVTQSSRYLVKRTGEKVFLECVQDMDHENMFWYRQDPGLGLRLIYFSYDVKMKEKGDIPEGYSVSREKKERFSLILESASTNQTSMYLCASRIADSGANVLTFGAGSRLTVL.

This clone has just one count. Within the sample, other DNA sequences also encode this same CDR3. The chain couples TRBV10-1 to TRBJ2-5; no firm D call. CDR3 length: 13 residues. Germline V gene data show CDR1 as WNHNN and CDR2 as SYGVQD (reference sequence). The ends were cut back, 0 bases at V and 2 bases at J, with 4 bases in the middle. The CDR3 DNA reads as TGCGCCAGCAGTGAGTCGACACAAGAGACCCAGTACTTC. Residues: CASSESTQETQYF.

Concerning this clone: This specimen includes other DNA sequences encoding the same CDR3. The chain carries TRBV29-1 and TRBJ1-1; weak D call: TRBD1 (6 bases). With 6 bases removed from V and 0 bases from J, the gap between germline ends came to 8 bases. Germline V gene sequence: CDR1 SQVTM, CDR2 ANQGSEA. This CDR3 is 12 amino acids long. The CDR3 reads CSVGGMNTEAFF. The CDR3, as DNA: TGCAGCGTAGGGGGTATGAACACTGAAGCTTTCTTT.

Comments on this clone: Within the sample, other DNA sequences also encode this same CDR3. The chain joins TRBV5-1 to TRBJ1-1; D may be TRBD1 (6 bases). Germline V gives CDR1 SGHRS, CDR2 YFSETQ. Trimming removed 2 bases at V and 3 bases at J, with 11 bases between. The CDR3 is 14 residues long. The CDR3 sequence: CASSLGQSYTEAFF. CDR3 in DNA: TGCGCCAGCAGCTTAGGACAGAGCTACACTGAAGCTTTCTTT.

This clone has at least ten counts. The sample carries other DNA sequences with the same CDR3. V is TRBV4-2 and J is TRBJ2-4; 16 bases agree with TRBD2. The CDR3 is 19 residues long. Looked up from germline, CDR1 is LGHNA and CDR2 is YNFKEQ. The trim removed 2 bases at V and 7 bases at J, leaving 11 bases unmatched. The CDR3 is CASSQKEGLAGGPGNIQYF. In DNA, the CDR3 is TGTGCCAGCAGCCAAAAAGAGGGACTAGCGGGAGGGCCTGGGAACATTCAGTACTTC.

This clone has just one count. This chain uses TRBV27 with TRBJ1-2; 8 nucleotides agree with TRBD1. The CDR3 is 15 residues long. The germline V gene has CDR1 MNHEY and CDR2 SMNVEV (reference sequence). Losses at the gene ends were 4 bases for V and 4 bases for J; bases not matched to a gene: 8. The chain's CDR3 is CASSYGQGVFYGYTF. The CDR3, as DNA: TGTGCCAGCAGTTATGGACAGGGAGTTTTCTATGGCTACACCTTC.

Concerning this clone itself: Within the sample, other DNA sequences also encode this same CDR3. This chain connects TRBV18 to TRBJ2-3; D may be TRBD2 (5 bases). V was shortened by 5 bases and J by 6 bases, with 6 bases between the two germline ends. Germline V lookup: CDR1 KGHSH, CDR2 LQKENI. The CDR3 is 11 amino acids. Here the CDR3 reads CASSTGDTQYF. Written as DNA, the CDR3 is TGTGCCAGCTCAACGGGGGATACGCAGTATTTT.

This chain connects TRBV5-1 to TRBJ2-3; 7 nucleotides match TRBD2. The CDR3 is 15 amino acids. The V gene's germline CDR1 is SGHRS and CDR2 YFSETQ. Trimming at V came to 0 bases and at J to 6 bases, leaving 7 bases not matched to a gene. CDR3 loop: CASSLADGRMDTQYF. The CDR3 bases are TGCGCCAGCAGCTTGGCCGACGGGAGGATGGATACGCAGTATTTT.

J is TRBJ1-5 and V is TRBV14; D is ambiguous. With 5 bases removed from V and 3 bases from J, the gap between germline ends came to 8 bases. Germline-derived CDR1 and CDR2 are SGHDN and FVKESK. The CDR3 totals 13 residues. This CDR3 is CASSNGVNQPQHF. The CDR3 DNA follows: TGTGCCAGCAGCAACGGGGTCAATCAGCCCCAGCATTTT.

The chain has TRBV7-6 and TRBJ2-5; 8 bases are a match to TRBD2. V was clipped by 7 bases and J by 7 bases; unmatched bases: 8. The germline V gene has CDR1 SGHVS and CDR2 FNYEAQ. CDR3 length equals 13 residues. CDR3 nucleotide sequence: TGTGCCAGCACCCGGGGGGGGTTTGCGACCCAGTACTTC. This translates into CASTRGGFATQYF.

The rearrangement uses TRBV2 and TRBJ1-4; 10 bases fit TRBD1. CDR1 and CDR2 from the germline V gene are SNHLY and FYNNEI. With 4 bases clipped from V and 8 bases from J, the junction kept 4 bases outside the gene matches. CDR3 size: 14 residues. The CDR3 protein is CASSGDRGNEKLFF. CDR3 coding DNA: TGTGCCAGCAGTGGGGACAGGGGCAACGAAAAACTGTTTTTT.

The chain combines TRBV6-5 with TRBJ2-7, with TRBD1 matching over 9 bases. The V gene's germline CDR1 is MNHEY and CDR2 SVGAGI. The CDR3 length is 15 residues. The V gene end was trimmed by 2 bases and the J gene end by 3 bases; junction bases not matched to a gene: 5. CDR3 amino acids: CASSYPKDRGYEQYF. In DNA, the CDR3 is TGTGCCAGCAGTTACCCGAAGGACAGGGGCTACGAGCAGTACTTC.

This sequence joins TRBV28 and TRBJ1-2; D not certain. CDR1 MDHEN and CDR2 SYDVKM come from the germline V gene. This CDR3 has 13 residues. Trimming cost V 6 bases and J 5 bases, with 13 bases left between them. The CDR3 sequence: CASSQGPIYGYTF. In nucleotides, the CDR3 is TGTGCCAGCAGCCAAGGACCGATATATGGCTACACCTTC.

The V call is TRBV28, the J call TRBJ2-5; tentatively, D is TRBD2 (6 bases). The ends were cut back, 0 bases at V and 5 bases at J, with 19 bases in the middle. The V gene's germline CDR1 is MDHEN and CDR2 SYDVKM. The CDR3 is 17 residues long. The CDR3 sequence is CASSLWSAGPVRETQYF. CDR3 coding DNA: TGTGCCAGCAGTTTATGGTCAGCGGGCCCAGTCCGGGAGACCCAGTACTTC.

The chain uses TRBV6-4 and TRBJ2-1; D possibly uses TRBD1 or TRBD2 (5 bases each). Per the germline V gene, CDR1 is MRHNA and CDR2 is SNTAGT. Trimming shortened V by 0 bases and J by 4 bases, and 13 bases separated the two germline ends. CDR3 length: 16 amino acids. The CDR3 nucleotides are TGTGCCAGCAGTGACTCAGGGACCCAACCTTACAATGAGCAGTTCTTC. Protein product: CASSDSGTQPYNEQFF.

This sequence joins TRBV7-3 and TRBJ2-5; 9 bases are shared with TRBD1. V was pared by 3 bases and J by 5 bases, with 1 base of the junction left unmatched. The CDR3 is made up of 13 amino acids. Looked up from germline, CDR1 is SGHTA and CDR2 is FQGTGA. CDR3 in amino acids: CASSFDRGETQYF. CDR3 DNA: TGTGCCAGCAGCTTCGACAGGGGGGAGACCCAGTACTTC.